Following are 24 T cell receptor beta chains from one sample sequenced in a study of graft-versus-host responses after intestinal transplantation. Profiled with immunoSEQ multiplex PCR; TCRdb holds only in-frame clones, not every one. The sample includes some 110,000 clones, just over 90% of them seen just once. These receptors have no known antigen. This sample comprised unstimulated CD4+ T cells sorted from spleen or lymph node cells, obtained before intestinal transplant. Receptor source: a human donor who received an intestinal transplant.

V gene TRBV30 combines with J gene TRBJ1-5; D remains ambiguous. The ends were cut back, 0 bases at V and 6 bases at J, with 9 bases in the middle. Germline V CDR1 and CDR2: GTSNPN, SVGIG (reference sequence). This CDR3 is built from 13 residues. The CDR3 here is CAWSVEGGQPQHF. CDR3 nucleotides: TGTGCCTGGAGTGTGGAGGGTGGTCAGCCCCAGCATTTT.

The chain employs TRBV4-3 and TRBJ1-2; 8 bases align to TRBD1. The germline CDR1 and CDR2 sequences are LGHNA and YSLEER. The CDR3 covers 16 residues. The ends lost 0 bases at V and 3 bases at J; junction bases unmatched: 6. The CDR3 DNA reads TGCGCCAGCAGCCAAGATCAGGGGACAGGCCACTATGGCTACACCTTC. The encoded protein is CASSQDQGTGHYGYTF.

This chain connects TRBV2 to TRBJ1-2; 7 positions match TRBD1. This CDR3 region has 14 residues. The junction had 10 bases not matched to a gene; V was cut back by 4 bases and J by 8 bases. CDR1 and CDR2 from the germline V gene are SNHLY and FYNNEI. The DNA of the CDR3 is TGTGCCAGCAGTGGACGGACACAGGGGCAGGGCTACACCTTC. It yields the protein CASSGRTQGQGYTF.

This clone was detected once. J is TRBJ2-7 and V is TRBV28, with unresolved D. The CDR3 has 13 residues. Per germline, CDR1 MDHEN and CDR2 SYDVKM. With 5 bases removed from V and 1 base from J, the gap between germline ends came to 9 bases. CDR3 nucleotides: TGTGCCAGCAGTCCCCATCAGTCCTACGAGCAGTACTTC. Residues: CASSPHQSYEQYF.

This clone was picked up one time. The J gene is TRBJ2-5, the V gene TRBV6-5; the D gene is possibly TRBD2 (7 bases). Germline V gene sequence: CDR1 MNHEY, CDR2 SVGAGI. Trimming stripped 0 bases from V and 5 bases from J, with 10 bases between. This CDR3 spans 14 amino acids. Written as DNA, the CDR3 is TGTGCCAGCAGTTACTCTGAGGGGGGGGAGACCCAGTACTTC. Protein: CASSYSEGGETQYF.

The chain uses TRBV12-5 and TRBJ2-5; 10 nucleotides match TRBD2. There are 16 residues in the CDR3. Trimming at V came to 5 bases and at J to 1 base, leaving 7 bases not matched to a gene. Germline V gene lookup returns CDR1 LGHNT and CDR2 FRNRAP. The CDR3 DNA reads as TGTGCTAGTGGTCACGGACTAGCGGCCAGCCAAGAGACCCAGTACTTC. Its translation is CASGHGLAASQETQYF.

The chain uses TRBV10-3 and TRBJ2-1; 8 nucleotides line up with TRBD2. From germline, CDR1 is ENHRY and CDR2 SYGVKD. This CDR3 is 15 amino acids long. The J segment lost 4 bases and the V segment lost 2 bases, leaving 4 bases of the junction unmatched. In DNA form, the CDR3 reads TGTGCCATCAGTGAGGAGGTAGCGGGGTACAATGAGCAGTTCTTC. As protein: CAISEEVAGYNEQFF.

The chain uses TRBV18 and TRBJ1-4; the match to TRBD1 covers 7 bases. The CDR3 length is 15 residues. Germline V gene lookup returns CDR1 KGHSH and CDR2 LQKENI. V was clipped by 6 bases and J by 3 bases; unmatched bases: 7. CDR3 DNA sequence: TGTGCCAGCTCGGCCACAGGGGCCGCTAATGAAAAACTGTTTTTT. This sequence encodes CASSATGAANEKLFF. The full variable domain, rest sourced from reference TRBV18 and TRBJ1-4, is NAGVMQNPRHLVRRRGQEARLRCSPMKGHSHVYWYRQLPEEGLKFMVYLQKENIIDESGMPKERFSAEFPKEGPSILRIQQVVRGDSAAYFCASSATGAANEKLFFGSGTQLSVL.

The chain uses TRBV27 and TRBJ2-5, with 7 bases that match TRBD1. Germline lookup yields CDR1 MNHEY and CDR2 SMNVEV (reference sequence). The CDR3 has 14 residues. The trim removed 6 bases at V and 5 bases at J, leaving 9 bases unmatched. As DNA, the CDR3 is TGTGCCAGCAGCCTAAACAGGGGCCTGGAGACCCAGTACTTC. Protein: CASSLNRGLETQYF.

This clone was picked up a small number of times. V and J are TRBV30 and TRBJ1-1, with 9 nucleotides matching TRBD1. V shed 1 base and J 5 bases; nucleotides not matched to a gene: 2. The CDR3 is 13 residues long. Germline loops: CDR1 GTSNPN, CDR2 SVGIG (reference sequence). DNA for the CDR3: TGTGCCTGGAGTGGACAGGGGGTGACTGAAGCTTTCTTT. It codes for CAWSGQGVTEAFF.

The chain uses TRBV19 and TRBJ1-5; D gene unclear. Germline V gene sequence: CDR1 LNHDA, CDR2 SQIVND (reference sequence). Trimming stripped 2 bases from V and 7 bases from J, with 15 bases between. The CDR3 is 15 residues long. CDR3 nucleotides: TGTGCCAGTAGTATAATTTCAGACCCCAGGCAGCCCCAGCATTTT. Protein product: CASSIISDPRQPQHF.

Here the CDR3 DNA reads TGTGCCAGCAGTCTTAGGGGCTATGGCTACACCTTC. This encodes CASSLRGYGYTF. The rearrangement joins TRBV27 to TRBJ1-2; D perhaps matches TRBD1 (5 bases). Germline lookup yields CDR1 MNHEY and CDR2 SMNVEV (reference sequence). The CDR3 is 12 residues long. V lost 5 bases and J 4 bases, leaving 8 bases between the germline ends.

This clone was observed once. The chain joins TRBV27 to TRBJ2-1; 12 bases line up with TRBD2. Losses at the gene ends were 3 bases for V and 6 bases for J; bases not matched to a gene: 6. The CDR3 extends over 16 amino acids. Germline CDR1 and CDR2: MNHEY and SMNVEV (reference sequence). CDR3: CASSFRLAGGINEQFF. The CDR3 DNA is TGTGCCAGCAGTTTTCGTCTAGCGGGGGGGATCAATGAGCAGTTCTTC.

The chain carries TRBV19 and TRBJ1-5; D might be TRBD1 (6 bases). V dropped 7 bases and J dropped 0 bases, with 10 bases sitting between them. This CDR3 contains 14 residues. Per germline, CDR1 LNHDA and CDR2 SQIVND (reference sequence). This chain's CDR3 is CASKRDISNQPQHF. In nucleotides, the CDR3 is TGTGCCAGTAAAAGGGACATTAGCAATCAGCCCCAGCATTTT.

The chain links TRBV7-2 to TRBJ2-1, with 12 nucleotides matching TRBD2. Trimming at V came to 4 bases and at J to 2 bases, leaving 0 bases not matched to a gene. This CDR3 spans 15 amino acids. Germline lookup yields CDR1 SGHTA and CDR2 FQGNSA. The CDR3, as DNA: TGTGCCAGCAGCTCTAGCGGGGGGGCCTACAATGAGCAGTTCTTC. It encodes CASSSSGGAYNEQFF.

This chain links TRBV6-1 with TRBJ2-3; the match to TRBD2 covers 12 bases. J was trimmed by 6 bases and V by 4 bases; bases with no gene match: 11. Germline lookup yields CDR1 MNHNS and CDR2 SASEGT. This CDR3 contains 17 residues. The CDR3 sequence is CASSGSLAGGPGDTQYF. The DNA for the CDR3 is TGTGCCAGCAGTGGATCCCTAGCGGGGGGGCCCGGGGATACGCAGTATTTT.

The J gene is TRBJ1-2, the V gene TRBV2; D possibly corresponds to TRBD1 (5 bases). Looked up from germline, CDR1 is SNHLY and CDR2 is FYNNEI. This CDR3 comprises 15 residues. With 8 bases removed from V and 3 bases from J, the gap between germline ends came to 19 bases. The CDR3, as DNA: TGTGCCAGCGGTTTTAGGGGCCCCCTTCACTATGGCTACACCTTC. Its translation is CASGFRGPLHYGYTF.

The chain carries TRBV7-9 and TRBJ2-7; TRBD2 might be the D (6 bases). This CDR3 has 15 amino acids. Germline lookup yields CDR1 SEHNR and CDR2 FQNEAQ (reference sequence). With 3 bases removed from V and 0 bases from J, the gap between germline ends came to 12 bases. The CDR3 region is CASSFQYGGSYEQYF. CDR3 DNA sequence: TGTGCCAGCAGCTTCCAATACGGGGGCTCCTACGAGCAGTACTTC.

The rearrangement uses TRBV5-8 and TRBJ1-1, with 7 bases matching TRBD1. The CDR3 runs 17 residues. From germline, CDR1 is SGHTS and CDR2 YDEGEE. The J segment lost 1 base and the V segment lost 0 bases, leaving 9 bases of the junction unmatched. The CDR3 sequence: CASSLGGLTGSNTEAFF. The CDR3 DNA is TGTGCCAGCAGCTTGGGGGGGCTGACAGGGTCGAACACTGAAGCTTTCTTT.

The rearrangement joins TRBV5-1 to TRBJ2-7; 7 bases align to TRBD1. CDR1 and CDR2 (germline): SGHRS, YFSETQ. This CDR3 comprises 15 residues. Trimming cost V 0 bases and J 4 bases; bases outside gene matches: 7. CDR3: CASSLAGTVLYEQYF. The CDR3 DNA is TGCGCCAGCAGCTTGGCTGGGACAGTACTTTACGAGCAGTACTTC.

This chain links TRBV15 with TRBJ1-1, with no clear D. Trimming pared 0 bases from V and 2 bases from J, leaving 10 bases between. Germline loops: CDR1 LNHNV, CDR2 YYDKDF (reference sequence). This CDR3 is 15 amino acids long. CDR3 bases: TGTGCCACCAGCAGAGATGCGGGTCCTAACACTGAAGCTTTCTTT. Residues: CATSRDAGPNTEAFF. Using reference TRBV15 and TRBJ1-1 for the parts outside the CDR3, the full variable domain is DAMVIQNPRYQVTQFGKPVTLSCSQTLNHNVMYWYQQKSSQAPKLLFHYYDKDFNNEADTPDNFQSRRPNTSFCFLDIRSPGLGDTAMYLCATSRDAGPNTEAFFGQGTRLTVV.

The chain uses TRBV18 and TRBJ1-2; D ambiguous. This CDR3 comprises 14 residues. Germline V gene sequence: CDR1 KGHSH, CDR2 LQKENI. V was pared by 3 bases and J by 4 bases, with 12 bases between. CDR3 protein: CASSPPSRGYGYTF. DNA of the CDR3: TGTGCCAGCTCACCCCCGTCGAGAGGCTATGGCTACACCTTC. Based on the CDR3 plus reference TRBV18 and TRBJ1-2, the full variable domain is NAGVMQNPRHLVRRRGQEARLRCSPMKGHSHVYWYRQLPEEGLKFMVYLQKENIIDESGMPKERFSAEFPKEGPSILRIQQVVRGDSAAYFCASSPPSRGYGYTFGSGTRLTVV.

V is TRBV4-3 and J is TRBJ1-1; the D is unclear. The CDR3 covers 14 residues. V lost 5 bases and J 2 bases, leaving 12 bases between the germline ends. Germline CDR1 and CDR2: LGHNA and YSLEER. The CDR3: CASSEVPRNTEAFF. Here the CDR3 DNA reads TGCGCCAGCAGCGAGGTCCCGCGTAACACTGAAGCTTTCTTT.

The rearrangement uses TRBV20-1 and TRBJ1-4; D not certain. The CDR3 length is 11 residues. The V gene's germline CDR1 is DFQATT and CDR2 SNEGSKA (reference sequence). Between the trimmed V and J ends, which lost 3 bases and 7 bases, there was a span of 6 bases. The CDR3, as DNA: TGCAGTGCTAGTAGAGGTGAAAAACTGTTTTTT. Its protein is CSASRGEKLFF.